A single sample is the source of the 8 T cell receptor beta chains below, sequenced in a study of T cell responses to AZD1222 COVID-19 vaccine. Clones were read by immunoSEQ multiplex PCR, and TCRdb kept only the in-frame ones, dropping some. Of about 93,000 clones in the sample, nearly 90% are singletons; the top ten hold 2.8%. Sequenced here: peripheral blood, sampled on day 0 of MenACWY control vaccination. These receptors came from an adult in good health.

CDR3 DNA: TGTGCCACCAGCCTCGGTGGCGAGCAGTACTTC. This sequence encodes CATSLGGEQYF. The V call is TRBV15, the J call TRBJ2-7; D not resolved. The V end lost 5 bases, the J end lost 6 bases, and 8 bases lay between the germline ends. This CDR3 contains 11 residues. From germline, CDR1 is LNHNV and CDR2 YYDKDF (reference sequence).

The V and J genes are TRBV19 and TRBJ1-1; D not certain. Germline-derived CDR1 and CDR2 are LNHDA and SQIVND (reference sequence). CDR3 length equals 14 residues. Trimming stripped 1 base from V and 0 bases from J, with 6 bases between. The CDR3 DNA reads TGTGCCAGTAGTATAGGGGGAATGAACACTGAAGCTTTCTTT. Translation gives CASSIGGMNTEAFF. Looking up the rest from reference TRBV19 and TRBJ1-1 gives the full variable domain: DGGITQSPKYLFRKEGQNVTLSCEQNLNHDAMYWYRQDPGQGLRLIYYSQIVNDFQKGDIAEGYSVSREKKESFPLTVTSAQKNPTAFYLCASSIGGMNTEAFFGQGTRLTVV.

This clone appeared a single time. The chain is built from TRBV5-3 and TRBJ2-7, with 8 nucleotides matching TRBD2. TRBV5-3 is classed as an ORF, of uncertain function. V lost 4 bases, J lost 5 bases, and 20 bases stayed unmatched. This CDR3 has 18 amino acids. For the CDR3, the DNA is TGTGCCAGAAGCCCTTGGGGGAGTAGCGGGGATTTTGGGCACGAGCAGTACTTC. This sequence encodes CARSPWGSSGDFGHEQYF.

CDR3 sequence reads: CATSDRLASYNEQFF. The CDR3 nucleotides are TGTGCCACCAGCGATCGACTAGCTTCCTACAATGAGCAGTTCTTC. The rearrangement links TRBV15 to TRBJ2-1, with TRBD2 identical over 7 bases. V shed 5 bases and J 1 base; nucleotides not matched to a gene: 5. Per the germline V gene, CDR1 is LNHNV and CDR2 is YYDKDF (reference sequence). The CDR3 is 15 amino acids.

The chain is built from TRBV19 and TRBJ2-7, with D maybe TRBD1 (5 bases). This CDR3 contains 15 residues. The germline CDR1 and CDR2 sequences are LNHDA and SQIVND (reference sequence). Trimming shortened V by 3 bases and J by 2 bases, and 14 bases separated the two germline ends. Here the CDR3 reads CASSMLGVGPYEQYF. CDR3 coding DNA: TGTGCCAGTAGTATGTTAGGGGTTGGGCCCTACGAGCAGTACTTC.

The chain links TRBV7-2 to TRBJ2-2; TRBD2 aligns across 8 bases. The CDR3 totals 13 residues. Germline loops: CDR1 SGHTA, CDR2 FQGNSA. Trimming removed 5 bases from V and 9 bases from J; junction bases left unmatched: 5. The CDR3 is CASSARGGRELFF. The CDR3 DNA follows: TGTGCCAGCAGCGCCCGGGGGGGGCGGGAGCTGTTTTTT.

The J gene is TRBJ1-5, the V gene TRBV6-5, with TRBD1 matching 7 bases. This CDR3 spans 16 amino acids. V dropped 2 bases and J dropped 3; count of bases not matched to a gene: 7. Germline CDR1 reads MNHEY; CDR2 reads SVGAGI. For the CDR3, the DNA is TGTGCCAGCAGTTACAACCCTACAGGGGACAATCAGCCCCAGCATTTT. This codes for CASSYNPTGDNQPQHF.

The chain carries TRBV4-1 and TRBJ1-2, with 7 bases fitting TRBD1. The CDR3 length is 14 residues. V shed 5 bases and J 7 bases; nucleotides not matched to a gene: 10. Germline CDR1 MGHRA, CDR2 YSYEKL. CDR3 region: CASSGVRGSSGYTF. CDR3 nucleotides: TGCGCCAGCAGCGGGGTCAGGGGGAGCAGTGGCTACACCTTC.